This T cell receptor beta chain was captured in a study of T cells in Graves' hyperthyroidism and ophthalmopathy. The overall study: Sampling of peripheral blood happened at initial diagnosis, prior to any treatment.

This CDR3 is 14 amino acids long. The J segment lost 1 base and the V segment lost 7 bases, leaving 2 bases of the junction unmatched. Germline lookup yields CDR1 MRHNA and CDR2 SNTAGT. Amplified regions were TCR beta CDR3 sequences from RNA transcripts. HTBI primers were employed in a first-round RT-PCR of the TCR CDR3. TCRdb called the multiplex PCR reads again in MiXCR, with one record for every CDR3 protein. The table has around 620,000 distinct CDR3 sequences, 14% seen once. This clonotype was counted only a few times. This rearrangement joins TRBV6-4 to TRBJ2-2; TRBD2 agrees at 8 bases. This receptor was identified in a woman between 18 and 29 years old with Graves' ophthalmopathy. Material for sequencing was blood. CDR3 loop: CASKAGGNTGELFF. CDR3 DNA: TGTGCCAGCAAGGCGGGAGGGAACACCGGGGAGCTGTTTTTT.